This T cell receptor (beta chain) was captured in a study of beta chain features in type 1 diabetes. As for the study in general: All samples together contributed almost 110,000,000 sorted cells for examination. Broader study findings: TCRB CDR3 length was moderately but significantly reduced in all four CD4+ subsets of Type 1 diabetes patients. The similarity of naive, central memory and Treg TCRB repertoires appeared greater among patients than among healthy donors.

About this clone itself: Its target is not known.

The study reverse transcribed the entire isolated RNA, so it sequenced expressed TCRB transcripts. Deep immunoSEQ sequencing covered naive, central memory and regulatory T cell samples. Generated by immunoSEQ multiplex PCR, the TCRdb table keeps only in-frame clones and is missing some. The sample comprises hundreds of thousands of clones, 11% to 15% of which are singletons, and roughly 0.04% rests with the top ten. Trimming removed 1 base at V and 5 bases at J, with 18 bases between. The CDR3 contains 16 residues. Germline lookup yields CDR1 SGHRS and CDR2 YFSETQ. The sequencing sample was made of naive CD4+ T cells from blood. The V call is TRBV5-1, the J call TRBJ1-1; D may be TRBD1 (5 bases). This sequence originates from a man aged 18 to 30 with type 1 diabetes. The CDR3 bases are TGCGCCAGCAGCTTGTCCCAGGGATTGTATACGACTGAAGCTTTCTTT. Translated, it gives CASSLSQGLYTTEAFF.